What follows are 4 T cell receptor beta chains derived from one specimen sequenced in a study of blood T cell repertoires in COVID-19. Sequencing was performed with immunoSEQ multiplex PCR; in TCRdb, only in-frame clones are kept and a portion is missing. The sample has 350,000 to 400,000 clones; more than 85% are singletons. The specimen was PBMCs or T cells enriched from blood (not recorded which). Receptor source: a woman aged 40 to 49 who had been exposed to COVID-19.

The chain is built from TRBV13 and TRBJ2-7; a weak D match, TRBD1 (6 bases). This CDR3 is 15 amino acids long. Germline V gene data show CDR1 as PRHDT and CDR2 as FYEKMQ (reference sequence). V was trimmed by 4 bases and J by 0 bases, leaving 13 bases between them. The CDR3 loop reads CASSYRQEFSYEQYF. The CDR3 nucleotides read TGTGCCAGCAGCTACCGACAGGAGTTCTCCTACGAGCAGTACTTC. Drawing the rest from reference TRBV13 and TRBJ2-7, the complete variable domain is AAGVIQSPRHLIKEKRETATLKCYPIPRHDTVYWYQQGPGQDPQFLISFYEKMQSDKGSIPDRFSAQQFSDYHSELNMSSLELGDSALYFCASSYRQEFSYEQYFGPGTRLTVT.

The chain uses TRBV6-5 and TRBJ1-1, with TRBD1 matching over 7 bases. This CDR3 has 15 residues. The germline V gene encodes CDR1 MNHEY and CDR2 SVGAGI. V was pared by 0 bases and J by 3 bases, with 4 bases of the junction left unmatched. The CDR3 DNA reads as TGTGCCAGCAGTTACTCCGGACAGGATCACACTGAAGCTTTCTTT. The encoded protein is CASSYSGQDHTEAFF.

V and J are TRBV27 and TRBJ2-6; D possibly corresponds to TRBD2 (6 bases). The germline V gene encodes CDR1 MNHEY and CDR2 SMNVEV (reference sequence). This CDR3 spans 17 amino acids. With 6 bases removed from V and 0 bases from J, the gap between germline ends came to 15 bases. The CDR3 loop is CASSNRDFSSGANVLTF. CDR3 DNA: TGTGCCAGCAGCAATAGGGACTTCAGCTCTGGGGCCAACGTCCTGACTTTC.

This rearrangement joins TRBV6-5 to TRBJ2-2; 7 bases match TRBD2. There are 13 residues in the CDR3. From germline, CDR1 is MNHEY and CDR2 SVGAGI. J lost 4 bases, V lost 6 bases, and 2 bases had no gene match. This CDR3 is CASRPGGTGELFF. The CDR3, as DNA: TGTGCCAGCAGACCGGGGGGCACCGGGGAGCTGTTTTTT.